Shown below are 25 T cell receptor beta chains from a single sample sequenced in a study of T-cell memory formation after mild COVID-19. MiXCR, run by TCRdb on the 5' RACE reads, gives a single entry per CDR3 protein. Among hundreds of thousands of distinct CDR3 sequences, roughly 15% were seen once, and the ten largest hold around a fifth. Material for sequencing was PBMCs or a T cell subset sorted from them (not recorded which). The receptors were gathered from a man aged 18 to 30 who had mild COVID-19 (a few samples of this study predate the infection). Cell type and time point are not known.

The V and J genes are TRBV7-8 and TRBJ1-1, with D unclear. The CDR3 sequence is 14 residues long. CDR1 SGHVS and CDR2 FQNEAQ come from the germline V gene. The V end lost 5 bases, the J end lost 1 base, and 11 bases lay between the germline ends. In DNA, the CDR3 is TGTGCCAGCAGCGACAACCCAGGGAACACTGAAGCTTTCTTT. It codes for CASSDNPGNTEAFF. The full variable domain, in which reference TRBV7-8 and TRBJ1-1 provide the parts outside the CDR3, is GAGVSQSPRYKVAKRGQDVALRCDPISGHVSLFWYQQALGQGPEFLTYFQNEAQLDKSGLPSDRFFAERPEGSVSTLKIQRTQQEDSAVYLCASSDNPGNTEAFFGQGTRLTVV.

Written as DNA, the CDR3 is TGTGCCAGCGGGACAGGGGCCAAAAACATTCAGTACTTC. It yields the protein CASGTGAKNIQYF. The V call is TRBV3-2, the J call TRBJ2-4; TRBD1 reflects the table's D call only, with no check against the DNA. TRBV3-2 is termed a pseudogene. CDR3 length: 13 amino acids.

This clonotype was observed a handful of times. This sequence joins TRBV7-3 and TRBJ2-3, with TRBD2 as a possible D gene (5 bases). This CDR3 is built from 13 residues. CDR1 is SGHTA and CDR2 is FQGTGA in the germline V gene. Between the trimmed V and J ends, which lost 3 bases and 5 bases, there was a span of 9 bases. The CDR3 nucleotides are TGTGCCAGCAGCTTCCGCCGGGAAGATACGCAGTATTTT. Residues: CASSFRREDTQYF.

CDR3 protein: CASSGNRGRLDTGELFF. CDR3 DNA: TGCGCCAGCAGCGGGAACAGGGGGCGATTAGACACCGGGGAGCTGTTTTTT. The chain joins TRBV5-1 to TRBJ2-2; 9 positions agree with TRBD1. Germline V gene sequence: CDR1 SGHRS, CDR2 YFSETQ. V lost 4 bases, J lost 3 bases, and 10 bases stayed unmatched. CDR3 length equals 17 residues.

The V call is TRBV4-1, the J call TRBJ1-1; D gene ambiguous. V lost 1 base and J 10 bases, leaving 16 bases between the germline ends. The CDR3 is made up of 14 amino acids. The germline V gene encodes CDR1 MGHRA and CDR2 YSYEKL. CDR3 DNA sequence: TGCGCCAGCAGCCAAGGAGTGTGGACTAAGGGAGCTTTCTTT. Residues: CASSQGVWTKGAFF.

Here the CDR3 DNA reads TGCAGCTCGAATGGGCCCCAAGAGACCCAGTACTTC. It is translated as CSSNGPQETQYF. The chain employs TRBV20-1 and TRBJ2-5; D unclear. Germline assignment: CDR1 DFQATT and CDR2 SNEGSKA (reference sequence). CDR3 size: 12 residues.

This clonotype was counted a few times. The J gene is TRBJ2-5, the V gene TRBV2; the D is unclear. The germline gives CDR1 SNHLY, CDR2 FYNNEI. The length of the CDR3 is 12 residues. V was cut by 2 bases and J by 7 bases, with 8 bases left in between. The CDR3 sequence is CASSEHRWTQYF. CDR3 nucleotides: TGTGCCAGCAGTGAACATCGGTGGACCCAGTACTTC.

This clonotype was detected only a few times. This sequence joins TRBV5-1 and TRBJ1-2; no reliable D call. Trimming stripped 7 bases from V and 4 bases from J, with 23 bases between. There are 16 residues in the CDR3. Germline CDR1 SGHRS, CDR2 YFSETQ. The CDR3 here is CASAPARQVVVYGYTF. The CDR3, as DNA: TGCGCCAGCGCCCCGGCCCGCCAGGTGGTTGTCTATGGCTACACCTTC.

This chain connects TRBV7-2 to TRBJ2-1; 7 bases map to TRBD1. J gave up 7 bases and V 5 bases, and 8 bases lay outside the gene matches. The CDR3 runs 14 residues. Germline assignment: CDR1 SGHTA and CDR2 FQGNSA. The CDR3 spells CASSHTGAMNEQFF. The CDR3 DNA reads as TGTGCCAGCAGCCATACAGGGGCGATGAATGAGCAGTTCTTC.

This clonotype was picked up many times. The V call is TRBV24-1, the J call TRBJ2-1; D is unclear. V lost 0 bases and J 13 bases, leaving 15 bases between the germline ends. From germline, CDR1 is KGHDR and CDR2 SFDVKD. This CDR3 comprises 14 residues. CDR3 in DNA: TGTGCCACCAGTGATTTGCAGCTGGGTGAGACCCAGTTCTTC. Translation gives CATSDLQLGETQFF.

The chain joins TRBV3-1 to TRBJ2-7; 7 positions match TRBD1. The CDR3 has 15 residues. With 4 bases clipped from V and 4 bases from J, the junction kept 10 bases outside the gene matches. Per germline, CDR1 LGHDT and CDR2 YNNKEL (reference sequence). CDR3 region: CASSLRDREAYEQYV. The CDR3 bases are TGTGCCAGCAGCCTCCGAGACAGGGAAGCTTACGAGCAGTACGTC.

This chain links TRBV19 with TRBJ2-1, with TRBD2 matching 8 bases. The CDR3 runs 14 residues. V lost 6 bases, J lost 8 bases, and 9 bases stayed unmatched. CDR1 LNHDA and CDR2 SQIVND come from the germline V gene (reference sequence). The CDR3 region is CASRIRGGGDEQFF. The CDR3 DNA sequence: TGTGCCAGTAGGATTCGGGGGGGAGGGGATGAGCAGTTCTTC.

The chain couples TRBV27 to TRBJ2-7; D may be TRBD2 (5 bases). Germline values: CDR1 MNHEY, CDR2 SMNVEV (reference sequence). With 10 bases removed from V and 0 bases from J, the gap between germline ends came to 13 bases. The CDR3 is 13 residues long. The CDR3 coding sequence is TGTGCCACCAAGGACGGGAACTCCTACGAGCAGTACTTC. Protein product: CATKDGNSYEQYF.

This clonotype was seen only a few times. The V call is TRBV3-1, the J call TRBJ2-3; D possibly matches TRBD1 or TRBD2 (5 bases each). V shed 3 bases and J shed 7 bases, with 8 bases lying between them. The germline gives CDR1 LGHDT, CDR2 YNNKEL (reference sequence). The CDR3 has 12 amino acids. CDR3: CASSHGANTQYF. The CDR3, as DNA: TGTGCCAGCAGCCACGGGGCGAATACGCAGTATTTT.

The table lists this clonotype with a few counts. The chain uses TRBV29-1 and TRBJ2-3; 7 bases match TRBD1. Germline-derived CDR1 and CDR2 are SQVTM and ANQGSEA. There are 13 residues in the CDR3. With 4 bases clipped from V and 6 bases from J, the junction kept 7 bases outside the gene matches. This CDR3 reads CSVGDREYDTQYF. DNA for the CDR3: TGCAGCGTTGGAGACAGGGAGTATGATACGCAGTATTTT.

The chain carries TRBV5-1 and TRBJ1-1; 7 nucleotides align to TRBD1. V shed 6 bases and J 5 bases; nucleotides not matched to a gene: 10. Germline V CDR1 and CDR2: SGHRS, YFSETQ. The CDR3 sequence is 14 residues long. CDR3: CASTDERGLTEAFF. In nucleotides, the CDR3 is TGCGCCAGCACCGACGAAAGGGGGCTAACTGAAGCTTTCTTT.

This rearrangement joins TRBV29-1 to TRBJ2-7; possibly TRBD2 for D (5 bases). The CDR3 is 15 amino acids. Between the trimmed V and J ends, which lost 7 bases and 0 bases, there was a span of 19 bases. Germline values: CDR1 SQVTM, CDR2 ANQGSEA. CDR3 in DNA: TGCAGCGCGGAGGTAGAGGGTTACCTCTCCTACGAGCAGTACGTC. Amino acids: CSAEVEGYLSYEQYV.

Of note for this clonotype: Germline and junction disagree at one end, which may indicate a read error. The chain recombines TRBV5-1 with TRBJ1-1; D is undetermined. This CDR3 is built from 11 residues. The germline V gene encodes CDR1 SGHRS and CDR2 YFSETQ. The CDR3 protein is CASSLEGEALF. The CDR3 nucleotides are TGCGCCAGCAGCTTGGAAGGTGAAGCTTTATTT.

As DNA, the CDR3 is TGTGCCAGCAGCGCTCCGAGGGGCTACGAGCAGTACTTC. This gives the protein CASSAPRGYEQYF. The rearrangement joins TRBV7-9 to TRBJ2-7; D is perhaps TRBD1 or TRBD2 (5 bases each). The CDR3 contains 13 residues. Germline CDR1 and CDR2: SEHNR and FQNEAQ (reference sequence). Trimming pared 5 bases from V and 3 bases from J, leaving 11 bases between.

V is TRBV12-3 or TRBV12-4 and J is TRBJ1-1, with D maybe TRBD1 (6 bases). V shed 6 bases and J shed 7 bases, with 21 bases lying between them. The CDR3 runs to 15 residues. The CDR3, as DNA: TGTGCCAGCAGCCTTTCCGGGACAAAAGGAGTTGAAGCTTTCTTT. Protein product: CASSLSGTKGVEAFF.

The chain links TRBV7-2 to TRBJ2-1; a possible D gene is TRBD2 (5 bases). CDR3 length: 16 amino acids. Trimming took 4 bases from V and 2 from J, leaving 15 bases between them. Looked up from germline, CDR1 is SGHTA and CDR2 is FQGNSA. CDR3 loop: CASSWPSWETYNEQFF. The CDR3 nucleotides read TGTGCCAGCAGCTGGCCGTCGTGGGAGACCTACAATGAGCAGTTCTTC.

This clonotype occurred many times. The chain is built from TRBV3-1 and TRBJ1-6; 8 bases agree with TRBD1. The trim removed 1 base at V and 8 bases at J, leaving 4 bases unmatched. Per the germline V gene, CDR1 is LGHDT and CDR2 is YNNKEL (reference sequence). There are 15 residues in the CDR3. The CDR3 bases are TGTGCCAGCAGCCAAGGGACAGGGAAGGATTCACCCCTCCACTTT. Translating it yields CASSQGTGKDSPLHF.

This clonotype was counted a few times. The chain carries TRBV14 and TRBJ2-4, with 9 bases matching TRBD1. Germline CDR1 SGHDN, CDR2 FVKESK. The CDR3 extends over 16 amino acids. The V and J ends lost 3 bases and 2 bases, in that order; junction bases with no gene match: 5. The CDR3, as DNA: TGTGCCAGCAGCCACCGTGGGACAGGGCCCAAAAACATTCAGTACTTC. Translation: CASSHRGTGPKNIQYF.

V gene TRBV6-1 combines with J gene TRBJ2-3, with unresolved D. With 1 base removed from V and 2 bases from J, the gap between germline ends came to 7 bases. The CDR3 extends over 14 amino acids. Germline CDR1 and CDR2: MNHNS and SASEGT. CDR3 bases: TGTGCCAGCAGTGAAGGTGGGGTCACAGATACGCAGTATTTT. Amino acid sequence: CASSEGGVTDTQYF.

The genes are TRBV12-3 or TRBV12-4 and TRBJ2-7, with D hard to call. CDR3 size: 17 residues. Trimming removed 4 bases from V and 1 base from J, with 20 bases in between. The CDR3 spells CASSSALASPWSYEQYF. The CDR3 DNA reads as TGTGCCAGCAGTTCCGCCCTGGCATCCCCGTGGTCCTACGAGCAGTACTTC.